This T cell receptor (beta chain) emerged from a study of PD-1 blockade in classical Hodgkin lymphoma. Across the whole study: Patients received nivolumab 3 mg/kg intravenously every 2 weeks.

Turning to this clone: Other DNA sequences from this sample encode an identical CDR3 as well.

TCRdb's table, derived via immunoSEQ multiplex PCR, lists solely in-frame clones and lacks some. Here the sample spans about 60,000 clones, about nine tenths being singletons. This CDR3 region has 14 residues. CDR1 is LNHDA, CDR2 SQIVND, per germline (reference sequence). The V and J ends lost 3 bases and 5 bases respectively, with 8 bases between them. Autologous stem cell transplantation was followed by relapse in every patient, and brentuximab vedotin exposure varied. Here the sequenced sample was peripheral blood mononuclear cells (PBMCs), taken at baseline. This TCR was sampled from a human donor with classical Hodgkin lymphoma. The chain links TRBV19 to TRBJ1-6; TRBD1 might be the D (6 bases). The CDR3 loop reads CASSIGGNNSPLHF. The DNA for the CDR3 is TGTGCCAGTAGTATCGGGGGCAATAATTCACCCCTCCACTTT.